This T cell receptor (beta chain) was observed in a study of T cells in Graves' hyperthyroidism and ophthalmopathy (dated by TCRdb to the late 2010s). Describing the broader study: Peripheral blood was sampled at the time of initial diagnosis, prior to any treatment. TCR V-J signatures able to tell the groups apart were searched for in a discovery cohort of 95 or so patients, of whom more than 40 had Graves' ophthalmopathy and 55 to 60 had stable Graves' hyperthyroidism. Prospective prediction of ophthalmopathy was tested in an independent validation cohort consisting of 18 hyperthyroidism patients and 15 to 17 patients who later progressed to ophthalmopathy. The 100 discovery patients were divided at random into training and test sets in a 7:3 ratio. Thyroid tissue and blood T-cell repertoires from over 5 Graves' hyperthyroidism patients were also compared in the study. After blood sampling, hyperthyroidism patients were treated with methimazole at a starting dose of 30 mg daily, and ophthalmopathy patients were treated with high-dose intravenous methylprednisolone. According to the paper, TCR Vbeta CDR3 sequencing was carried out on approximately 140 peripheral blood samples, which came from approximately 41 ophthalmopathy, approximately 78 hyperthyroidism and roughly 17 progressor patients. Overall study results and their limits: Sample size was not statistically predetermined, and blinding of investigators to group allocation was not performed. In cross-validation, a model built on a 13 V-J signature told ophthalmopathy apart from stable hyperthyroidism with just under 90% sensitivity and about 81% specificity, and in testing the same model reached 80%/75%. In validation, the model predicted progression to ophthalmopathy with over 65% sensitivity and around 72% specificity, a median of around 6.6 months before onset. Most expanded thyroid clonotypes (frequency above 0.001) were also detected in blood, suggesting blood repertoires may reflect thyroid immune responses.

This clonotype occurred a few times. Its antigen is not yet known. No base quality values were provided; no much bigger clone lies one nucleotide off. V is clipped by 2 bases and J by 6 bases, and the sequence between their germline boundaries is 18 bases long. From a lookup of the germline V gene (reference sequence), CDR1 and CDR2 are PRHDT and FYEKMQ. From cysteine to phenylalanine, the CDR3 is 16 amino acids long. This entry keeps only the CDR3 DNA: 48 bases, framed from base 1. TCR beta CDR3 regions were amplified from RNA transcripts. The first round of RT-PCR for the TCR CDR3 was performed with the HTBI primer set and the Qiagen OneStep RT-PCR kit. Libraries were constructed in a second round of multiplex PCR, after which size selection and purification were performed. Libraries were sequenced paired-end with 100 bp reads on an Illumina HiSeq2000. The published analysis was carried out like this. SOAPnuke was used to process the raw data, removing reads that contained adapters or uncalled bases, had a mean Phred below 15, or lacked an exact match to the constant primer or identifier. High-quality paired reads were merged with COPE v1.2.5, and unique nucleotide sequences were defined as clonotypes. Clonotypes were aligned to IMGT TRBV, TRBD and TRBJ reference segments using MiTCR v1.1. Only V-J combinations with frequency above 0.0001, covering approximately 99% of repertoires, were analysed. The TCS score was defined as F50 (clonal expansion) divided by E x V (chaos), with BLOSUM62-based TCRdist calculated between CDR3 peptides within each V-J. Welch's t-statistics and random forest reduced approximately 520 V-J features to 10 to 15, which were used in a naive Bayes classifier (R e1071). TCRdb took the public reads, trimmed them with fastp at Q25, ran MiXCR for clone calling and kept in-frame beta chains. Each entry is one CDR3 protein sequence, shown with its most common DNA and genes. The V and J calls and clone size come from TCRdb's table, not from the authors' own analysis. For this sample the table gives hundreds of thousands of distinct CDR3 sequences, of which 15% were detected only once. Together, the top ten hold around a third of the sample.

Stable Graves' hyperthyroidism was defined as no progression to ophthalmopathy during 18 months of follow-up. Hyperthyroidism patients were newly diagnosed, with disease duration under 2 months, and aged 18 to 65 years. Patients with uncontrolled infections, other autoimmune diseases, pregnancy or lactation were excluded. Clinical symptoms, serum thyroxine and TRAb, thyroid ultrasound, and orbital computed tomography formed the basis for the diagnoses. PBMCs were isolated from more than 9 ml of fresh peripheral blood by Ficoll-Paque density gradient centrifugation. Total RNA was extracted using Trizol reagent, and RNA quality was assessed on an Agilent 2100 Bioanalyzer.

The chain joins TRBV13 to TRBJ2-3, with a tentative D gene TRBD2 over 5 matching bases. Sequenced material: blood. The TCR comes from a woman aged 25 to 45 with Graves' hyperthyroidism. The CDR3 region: CASSLKLVVNFDTQYF. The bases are TGTGCCAGCAGCTTAAAACTAGTTGTAAATTTTGATACGCAGTATTTT.